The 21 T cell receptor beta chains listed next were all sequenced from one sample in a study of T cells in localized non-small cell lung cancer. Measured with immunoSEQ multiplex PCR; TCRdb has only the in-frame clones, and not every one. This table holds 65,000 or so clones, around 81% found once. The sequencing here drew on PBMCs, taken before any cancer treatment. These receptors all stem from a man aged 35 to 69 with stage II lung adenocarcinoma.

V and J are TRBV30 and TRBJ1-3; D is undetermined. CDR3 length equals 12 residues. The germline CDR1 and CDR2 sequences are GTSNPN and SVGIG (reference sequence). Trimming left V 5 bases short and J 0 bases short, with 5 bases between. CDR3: CAWEISGNTIYF. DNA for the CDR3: TGTGCCTGGGAAATCTCTGGAAACACCATATATTTT.

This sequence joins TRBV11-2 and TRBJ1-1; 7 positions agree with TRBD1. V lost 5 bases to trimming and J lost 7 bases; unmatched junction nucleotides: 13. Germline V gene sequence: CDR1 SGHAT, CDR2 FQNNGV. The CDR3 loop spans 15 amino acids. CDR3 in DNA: TGTGCCAGCAGCCAAGGCTATAGAGGGGGCATTGAAGCTTTCTTT. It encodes CASSQGYRGGIEAFF.

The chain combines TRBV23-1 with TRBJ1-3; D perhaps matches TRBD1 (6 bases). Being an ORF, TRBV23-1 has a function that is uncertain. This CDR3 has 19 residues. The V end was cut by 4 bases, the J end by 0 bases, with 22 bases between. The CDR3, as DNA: TGCGCCAGCAGTCCCGGGACAAGGCTCCCCGCGCCCTCTGGAAACACCATATATTTT. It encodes CASSPGTRLPAPSGNTIYF.

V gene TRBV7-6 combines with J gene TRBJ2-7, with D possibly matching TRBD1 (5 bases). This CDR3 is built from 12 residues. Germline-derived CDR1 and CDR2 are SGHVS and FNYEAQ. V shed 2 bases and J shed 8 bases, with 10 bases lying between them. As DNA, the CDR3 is TGTGCCAGCAGCTTATCAGGGAATCAGCAGTACTTC. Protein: CASSLSGNQQYF.

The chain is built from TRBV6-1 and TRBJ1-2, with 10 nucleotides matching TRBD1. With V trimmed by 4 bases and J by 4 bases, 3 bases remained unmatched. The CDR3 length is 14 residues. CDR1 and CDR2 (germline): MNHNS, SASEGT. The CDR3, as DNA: TGTGCCAGCAGTGGGGGACAGGGGTTCTATGGCTACACCTTC. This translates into CASSGGQGFYGYTF.

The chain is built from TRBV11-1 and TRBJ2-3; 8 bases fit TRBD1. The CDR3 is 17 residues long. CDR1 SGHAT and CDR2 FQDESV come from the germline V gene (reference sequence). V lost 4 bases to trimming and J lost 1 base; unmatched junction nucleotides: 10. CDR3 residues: CASSSPRTGQGTDTQYF. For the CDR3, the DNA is TGTGCCAGCAGCTCACCCCGTACGGGACAGGGCACAGATACGCAGTATTTT.

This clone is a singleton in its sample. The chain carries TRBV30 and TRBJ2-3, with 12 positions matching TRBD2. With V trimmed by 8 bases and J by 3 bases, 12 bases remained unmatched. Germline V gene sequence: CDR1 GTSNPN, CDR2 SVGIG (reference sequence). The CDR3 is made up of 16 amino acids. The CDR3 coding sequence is TGTGCCCGGGGGCTAGCGGGAGGGAGCGGGACAGATACGCAGTATTTT. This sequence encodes CARGLAGGSGTDTQYF.

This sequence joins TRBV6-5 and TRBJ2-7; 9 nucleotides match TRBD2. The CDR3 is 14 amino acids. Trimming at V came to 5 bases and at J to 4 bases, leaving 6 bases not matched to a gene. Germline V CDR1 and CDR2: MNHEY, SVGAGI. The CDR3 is CASSDGGRVYEQYF. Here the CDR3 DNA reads TGTGCCAGCAGTGACGGCGGGAGGGTTTACGAGCAGTACTTC.

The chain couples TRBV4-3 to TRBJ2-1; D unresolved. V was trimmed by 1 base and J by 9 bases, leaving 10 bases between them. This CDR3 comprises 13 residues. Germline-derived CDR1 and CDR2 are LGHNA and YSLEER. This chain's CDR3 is CASSQVGTAEQFF. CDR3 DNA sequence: TGCGCCAGCAGCCAAGTGGGAACGGCTGAGCAGTTCTTC.

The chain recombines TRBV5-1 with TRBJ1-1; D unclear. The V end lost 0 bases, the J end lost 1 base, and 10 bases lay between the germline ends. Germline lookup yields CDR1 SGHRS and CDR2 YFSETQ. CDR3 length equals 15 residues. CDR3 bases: TGCGCCAGCAGCTTGGGGCACCGACCGAACACTGAAGCTTTCTTT. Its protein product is CASSLGHRPNTEAFF.

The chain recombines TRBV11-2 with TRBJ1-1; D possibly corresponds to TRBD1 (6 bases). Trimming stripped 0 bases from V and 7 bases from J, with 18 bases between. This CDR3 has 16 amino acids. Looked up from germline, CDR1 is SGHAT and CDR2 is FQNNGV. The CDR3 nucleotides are TGTGCCAGCAGCTTAGATTTGGGGGCGAGCGGCGGTGAAGCTTTCTTT. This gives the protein CASSLDLGASGGEAFF.

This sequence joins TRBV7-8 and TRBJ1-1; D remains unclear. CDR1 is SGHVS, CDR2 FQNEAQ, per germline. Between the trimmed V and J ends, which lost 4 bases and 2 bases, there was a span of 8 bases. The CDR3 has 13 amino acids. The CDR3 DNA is TGTGCCAGCAGCTCCCAGGTTAACACTGAAGCTTTCTTT. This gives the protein CASSSQVNTEAFF.

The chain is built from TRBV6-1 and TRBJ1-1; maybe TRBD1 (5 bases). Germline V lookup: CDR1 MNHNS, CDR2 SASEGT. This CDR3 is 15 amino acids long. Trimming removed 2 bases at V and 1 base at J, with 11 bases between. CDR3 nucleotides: TGTGCCAGCAGTGAATCGGGGGAAGCGAACACTGAAGCTTTCTTT. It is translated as CASSESGEANTEAFF.

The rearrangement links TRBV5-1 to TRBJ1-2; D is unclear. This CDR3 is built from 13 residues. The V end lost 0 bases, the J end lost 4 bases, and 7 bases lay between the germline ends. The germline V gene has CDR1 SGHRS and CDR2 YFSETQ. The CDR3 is CASSLGLFYGYTF. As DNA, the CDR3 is TGCGCCAGCAGCTTGGGTCTATTCTATGGCTACACCTTC.

The CDR3 nucleotides are TGTGCCAGCAGCTTAGAGAGGTACACAGATACGCAGTATTTT. As protein: CASSLERYTDTQYF. This chain uses TRBV7-8 with TRBJ2-3, with D uncertain. V was shortened by 1 base and J by 2 bases, with 7 bases between the two germline ends. Germline V CDR1 and CDR2: SGHVS, FQNEAQ. This CDR3 spans 14 amino acids.

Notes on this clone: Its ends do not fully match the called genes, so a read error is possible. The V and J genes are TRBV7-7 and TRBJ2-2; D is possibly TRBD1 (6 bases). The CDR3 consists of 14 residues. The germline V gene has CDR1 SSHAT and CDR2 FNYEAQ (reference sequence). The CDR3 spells CASTPSGVTGELFF. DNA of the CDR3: TGTGCTAGCACCCCCTCAGGGGTTACCGGGGAGCTGTTTTTT.

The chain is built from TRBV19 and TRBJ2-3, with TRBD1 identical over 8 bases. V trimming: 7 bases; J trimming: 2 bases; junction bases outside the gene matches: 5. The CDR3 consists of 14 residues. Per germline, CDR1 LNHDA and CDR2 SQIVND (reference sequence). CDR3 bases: TGTGCCAGTAACAACAGGGGGTTCACAGATACGCAGTATTTT. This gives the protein CASNNRGFTDTQYF.

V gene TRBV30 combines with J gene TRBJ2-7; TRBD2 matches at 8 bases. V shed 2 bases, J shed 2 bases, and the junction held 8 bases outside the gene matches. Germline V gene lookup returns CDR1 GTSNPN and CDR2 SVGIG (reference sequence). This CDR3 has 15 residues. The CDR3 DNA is TGTGCCTGGAGTCGACTAGCGCAGCGGGCCTACGAGCAGTACTTC. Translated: CAWSRLAQRAYEQYF. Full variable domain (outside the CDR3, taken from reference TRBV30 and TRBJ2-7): SQTIHQWPATLVQPVGSPLSLECTVEGTSNPNLYWYRQAAGRGLQLLFYSVGIGQISSEVPQNLSASRPQDRQFILSSKKLLLSDSGFYLCAWSRLAQRAYEQYFGPGTRLTVT.

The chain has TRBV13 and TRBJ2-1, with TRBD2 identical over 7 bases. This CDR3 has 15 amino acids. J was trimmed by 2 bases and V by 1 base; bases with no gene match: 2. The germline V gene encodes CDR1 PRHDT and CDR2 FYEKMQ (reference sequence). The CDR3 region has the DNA TGTGCCAGCAGCTTAGCTAGCGGCGCCTACAATGAGCAGTTCTTC. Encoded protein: CASSLASGAYNEQFF.

Here the CDR3 reads CASSEGSTDTQYF. CDR3 bases: TGTGCCAGCAGTGAGGGCAGTACAGATACGCAGTATTTT. The chain has TRBV6-4 and TRBJ2-3, with D unresolved. The CDR3 totals 13 residues. Germline V gene data show CDR1 as MRHNA and CDR2 as SNTAGT. V lost 3 bases and J lost 3, with 7 bases in between.

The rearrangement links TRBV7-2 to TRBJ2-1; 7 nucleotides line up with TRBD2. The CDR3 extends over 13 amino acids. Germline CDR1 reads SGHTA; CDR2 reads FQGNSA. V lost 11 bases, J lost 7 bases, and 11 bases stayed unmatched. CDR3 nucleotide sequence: TGTGCCTGCGCGGGAGAAATAGGAAATGAGCAGTTCTTC. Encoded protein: CACAGEIGNEQFF.